This TCR beta chain comes out of a study of T cell responses to AZD1222 COVID-19 vaccine. Trimming pared 0 bases from V and 6 bases from J, leaving 14 bases between. CDR1 is MNHEY, CDR2 SVGAGI, per germline. The CDR3 is made up of 16 amino acids. Assay: immunoSEQ multiplex PCR; the TCRdb copy retains only in-frame clones and omits some. The sample has about 180,000 clones, around 90% seen once. The study's findings and limits: A mostly white British donor set with more females was recruited, and clonal diversity was possibly underestimated. Repertoire sampling occurred only after the peak T cell response.

Remarks on this clone: The target antigen is unknown.

The chain employs TRBV6-5 and TRBJ2-2; D uncertain. The TCR comes from an adult who received the AZD1222 COVID-19 vaccine. The sample here was peripheral blood, taken 28 days after the second AZD1222 dose. DNA of the CDR3: TGTGCCAGCAGTTACTCGCCTATATCGATAGCCGGGGAGCTGTTTTTT. Translated, it gives CASSYSPISIAGELFF.